Described below is a single T cell receptor beta chain sequence and its context. The antigen is not known. V dropped 4 bases and J dropped 7 bases, with 4 bases sitting between them. Looked up from germline, CDR1 is SNHLY and CDR2 is FYNNEI. The CDR3 runs to 10 residues. The sample is drawn from a study of cytomegalovirus exposure and HLA in healthy donors. Study-wide results and caveats: Most TCRs appeared rarely, but some public TCRs recurred in many donors. Subsequent analysis found a tendency for first-cohort TCR clusters to co-occur within the approximately 130 validation repertoires. High sensitivity and specificity were reportedly achieved when the classifier diagnosed cytomegalovirus status.

Profiling relied on immunoSEQ multiplex PCR, and the TCRdb table lists in-frame clones only, not all of them. The repertoire consists of more than 250,000 clones, with 90% occurring once and the leading ten covering 2.5% to 3.5%. The receptor comes from a woman in her twenties or thirties in good health and CMV-seronegative. Sequencing was done on a sample of PBMCs. This chain joins TRBV2 and TRBJ1-1; D ambiguous. CDR3 DNA: TGTGCCAGCAGTGCACTTGAAGCTTTCTTT. The encoded protein is CASSALEAFF.